This entry features one T cell receptor beta chain sequence. Its antigen remains unknown. The data derive from a study of CD8+ T cells in alopecia areata. Looking at the study overall: The drug, oral tofacitinib, was given to treated patients at 5 to 10 mg twice daily.

Extraction and reverse transcription of RNA yielded cDNA as the sequencing template. Profiling relied on immunoSEQ multiplex PCR, and the TCRdb table lists in-frame clones only, not all of them. This table has about 140,000 clones, 70% to 90% appearing once. The germline CDR1 and CDR2 sequences are MGHDK and SYGVNS. This CDR3 has 18 amino acids. J was trimmed by 2 bases and V by 1 base; bases with no gene match: 11. Study outcomes and limitations: Mice showed TCR sharing more clearly than patients did, possibly owing to HLA. In lesional scalp, particularly from alopecia totalis/universalis, clonality was higher than in normal scalp.

Treatment in this sample: oral pan-JAK inhibitor, 5-10 mg twice daily. The material sequenced was CD8+ T cells sorted from blood, taken at week 4, from a patient treated with tofacitinib. The rearrangement joins TRBV25-1 to TRBJ1-1; the match to TRBD1 covers 9 bases. The origin of this receptor is a human donor with alopecia areata. CDR3 coding DNA: TGTGCCAGCAGTGAATTTTGGTGGGGACAGGGCACTAACACTGAAGCTTTCTTT. Translated, it gives CASSEFWWGQGTNTEAFF.